Below are 17 T cell receptor beta chains sequenced from a single sample in a study of lymphopenia after photon versus proton radiotherapy. Repertoires were generated with immunoSEQ multiplex PCR, while TCRdb's copy carries only in-frame clones and drops some. Here the sample spans approximately 150,000 clones, 70% to 90% being singletons. The sample in question was peripheral blood, obtained from a patient treated with photon-based radiotherapy. These receptors came from a man aged 50 or older with gastric cancer.

On this clone itself: The same CDR3 is also encoded by other DNA sequences in this sample. The rearrangement uses TRBV7-3 and TRBJ2-7; D may be TRBD2 (6 bases). CDR1 SGHTA and CDR2 FQGTGA come from the germline V gene. CDR3 length equals 16 residues. Trimming shortened V by 5 bases and J by 0 bases, and 17 bases separated the two germline ends. CDR3 amino acids: CASSPSGYGYSYEQYF. CDR3 nucleotides: TGTGCCAGCAGCCCCAGCGGGTACGGATACTCCTACGAGCAGTACTTC.

The V and J genes are TRBV15 and TRBJ2-5; 10 nucleotides align to TRBD2. The CDR3 consists of 15 residues. V lost 5 bases and J lost 5; bases outside the gene matches: 8. Germline-derived CDR1 and CDR2 are LNHNV and YYDKDF (reference sequence). The CDR3 loop is CATSGILAGAETQYF. The CDR3 coding sequence is TGTGCCACCAGCGGTATTCTAGCGGGAGCGGAGACCCAGTACTTC. Looking up the rest from reference TRBV15 and TRBJ2-5 gives the full variable domain: DAMVIQNPRYQVTQFGKPVTLSCSQTLNHNVMYWYQQKSSQAPKLLFHYYDKDFNNEADTPDNFQSRRPNTSFCFLDIRSPGLGDTAMYLCATSGILAGAETQYFGPGTRLLVL.

The chain has TRBV4-1 and TRBJ2-3; D is undetermined. Germline-derived CDR1 and CDR2 are MGHRA and YSYEKL. The CDR3 is made up of 13 amino acids. Trimming removed 4 bases from V and 2 bases from J, with 7 bases in between. The CDR3 DNA is TGCGCCAGCAGCCGCTACTTCACAGATACGCAGTATTTT. Translation gives CASSRYFTDTQYF.

The V gene is TRBV11-3, the J gene TRBJ2-3, with a weak D call TRBD1 (6 bases). V was clipped by 5 bases and J by 1 base, with 10 bases between them. Germline V lookup: CDR1 SGHNT, CDR2 YENEEA. The CDR3 consists of 14 residues. CDR3 sequence reads: CASSPGAGTDTQYF. Here the CDR3 DNA reads TGTGCCAGCAGCCCAGGGGCCGGCACAGATACGCAGTATTTT. Variable domain in full (rest from reference TRBV11-3 and TRBJ2-3): EAGVVQSPRYKIIEKKQPVAFWCNPISGHNTLYWYLQNLGQGPELLIRYENEEAVDDSQLPKDRFSAERLKGVDSTLKIQPAELGDSAVYLCASSPGAGTDTQYFGPGTRLTVL.

This clone showed up just once. V is TRBV27 and J is TRBJ1-1, with 9 bases matching TRBD1. The CDR3 runs to 17 residues. V shed 5 bases, J shed 1 base, and the junction held 11 bases outside the gene matches. Germline V gene sequence: CDR1 MNHEY, CDR2 SMNVEV (reference sequence). Written as DNA, the CDR3 is TGTGCCAGCAGTCCACGTGGGACAGGGAGGCGGAACACTGAAGCTTTCTTT. Translation: CASSPRGTGRRNTEAFF.

The J gene is TRBJ2-3, the V gene TRBV29-1, with 15 nucleotides matching TRBD2. The CDR3 is 15 residues long. CDR1 is SQVTM and CDR2 is ANQGSEA in the germline V gene. Germline trimming cut 7 bases from V and 4 bases from J; bases unmatched to any gene: 6. Here the CDR3 DNA reads TGCAGCGCCCCCGGGACTAGCGGGAGGTCAGATACGCAGTATTTT. Translating gives CSAPGTSGRSDTQYF.

The chain carries TRBV4-1 and TRBJ2-6; perhaps D is TRBD1 or TRBD2 (5 bases each). Germline V CDR1 and CDR2: MGHRA, YSYEKL. V was trimmed by 4 bases and J by 2 bases, leaving 12 bases between them. This CDR3 has 16 amino acids. CDR3: CASSLSRGAGANVLTF. For the CDR3, the DNA is TGCGCCAGCAGCCTCTCCCGGGGCGCTGGGGCCAACGTCCTGACTTTC.

The chain links TRBV7-2 to TRBJ2-3; D remains unclear. Trimming took 6 bases from V and 5 from J, leaving 9 bases between them. Germline lookup yields CDR1 SGHTA and CDR2 FQGNSA. This CDR3 spans 12 amino acids. In DNA form, the CDR3 reads TGTGCCAGCAGTCGGCTGGTAGATACGCAGTATTTT. It is translated as CASSRLVDTQYF.

The genes are TRBV30 and TRBJ2-1; 13 bases map to TRBD2. The junction had 13 bases not matched to a gene; V was cut back by 3 bases and J by 5 bases. Germline values: CDR1 GTSNPN, CDR2 SVGIG (reference sequence). This CDR3 is built from 18 residues. In DNA, the CDR3 is TGTGCCTGGAGCTTAGGACTAGCGGGAGTTGGTCGGGACAATGAGCAGTTCTTC. Translation: CAWSLGLAGVGRDNEQFF. Full variable domain (missing parts from reference TRBV30 and TRBJ2-1): SQTIHQWPATLVQPVGSPLSLECTVEGTSNPNLYWYRQAAGRGLQLLFYSVGIGQISSEVPQNLSASRPQDRQFILSSKKLLLSDSGFYLCAWSLGLAGVGRDNEQFFGPGTRLTVL.

The V and J genes are TRBV2 and TRBJ2-4; TRBD1 aligns across 7 bases. Per the germline V gene, CDR1 is SNHLY and CDR2 is FYNNEI. The CDR3 is 17 amino acids. Unmatched junction bases numbered 11, after V lost 4 bases and J lost 2 bases. DNA for the CDR3: TGTGCCAGCAGTGTAACAGGGGCCGTCGCCACCAAAAACATTCAGTACTTC. Protein: CASSVTGAVATKNIQYF.

The genes are TRBV5-6 and TRBJ2-5, with 10 bases aligning to TRBD1. Germline values: CDR1 SGHDT, CDR2 YYEEEE. This CDR3 spans 15 amino acids. The trim removed 4 bases at V and 5 bases at J, leaving 8 bases unmatched. CDR3 coding DNA: TGTGCCAGCAGCCCTAGGACAGGGGGGAGGGAGACCCAGTACTTC. Its protein is CASSPRTGGRETQYF.

The chain is built from TRBV9 and TRBJ2-1, with a possible D match to TRBD2 (5 bases). This CDR3 region has 20 residues. Trimming pared 4 bases from V and 5 bases from J, leaving 31 bases between. CDR1 is SGDLS, CDR2 YYNGEE, per germline. CDR3 DNA sequence: TGTGCCAGCAGCTTCTCCACCGGCCCTACCGGGGTAGCCCCTGACAATGAGCAGTTCTTC. It is translated as CASSFSTGPTGVAPDNEQFF.

The CDR3 DNA sequence: TGTGCCAGCAGCAGGGGCCTCCAAGAGACCCAGTACTTC. Translated: CASSRGLQETQYF. The chain links TRBV7-7 to TRBJ2-5; D perhaps matches TRBD1 (5 bases). The germline gives CDR1 SSHAT, CDR2 FNYEAQ (reference sequence). This CDR3 is built from 13 residues. The ends were cut back, 5 bases at V and 1 base at J, with 8 bases in the middle.

V is TRBV2 and J is TRBJ2-1; 9 positions agree with TRBD2. V shed 7 bases and J 4 bases; nucleotides not matched to a gene: 5. The length of the CDR3 is 14 residues. Germline CDR1 SNHLY, CDR2 FYNNEI. CDR3 protein: CASTPGLAYNEQFF. The CDR3, as DNA: TGTGCCAGCACCCCGGGACTAGCTTACAATGAGCAGTTCTTC.

This clone was found a few times. The rearrangement links TRBV6-5 to TRBJ1-1; D gene unclear. This CDR3 has 13 residues. The germline V and J ends were trimmed by 1 base and 5 bases, with 8 bases remaining between them. The germline V gene has CDR1 MNHEY and CDR2 SVGAGI. DNA for the CDR3: TGTGCCAGCAGTTACTTGTCGGGAACTGAAGCTTTCTTT. Translated: CASSYLSGTEAFF.

This rearrangement joins TRBV6-5 to TRBJ2-1; tentatively, D is TRBD2 (6 bases). This CDR3 comprises 14 residues. Looked up from germline, CDR1 is MNHEY and CDR2 is SVGAGI. With 0 bases removed from V and 7 bases from J, the gap between germline ends came to 10 bases. The CDR3 is CASSYSSGLNEQFF. The CDR3 DNA reads as TGTGCCAGCAGTTACTCGAGTGGACTAAATGAGCAGTTCTTC.

As concerns this clone: Other nucleotide sequences from this sample produce the same CDR3. This chain uses TRBV29-1 with TRBJ2-3, with D uncertain. The CDR3 length is 10 residues. V was shortened by 3 bases and J by 2 bases, with 0 bases between the two germline ends. The germline CDR1 and CDR2 sequences are SQVTM and ANQGSEA. The CDR3 bases are TGCAGCGTTGACACAGATACGCAGTATTTT. Translated: CSVDTDTQYF.